The clone carrying this T cell receptor beta chain has more than one count but fewer than ten. The data are from a study of CD8+ T cells in alopecia areata. Once RNA had been extracted, it was reverse transcribed into cDNA to act as the sequencing template. Sequencing was performed with immunoSEQ multiplex PCR; in TCRdb, only in-frame clones are kept and a portion is missing. The table shows around 120,000 clones, with around 64% occurring only once. Germline CDR1 SEHNR, CDR2 FQNEAQ (reference sequence). Trimming shortened V by 1 base and J by 8 bases, and 14 bases separated the two germline ends. The CDR3 sequence is 14 residues long.

Material for sequencing was CD4+ T cells sorted from blood. This sequence originates from a human donor in good health. This chain uses TRBV7-9 with TRBJ1-2, with D perhaps matching TRBD1 (6 bases). As DNA, the CDR3 is TGTGCCAGCAGCTTAGGCGGGGGCCTTCGGGGCTACACCTTC. Translated: CASSLGGGLRGYTF.